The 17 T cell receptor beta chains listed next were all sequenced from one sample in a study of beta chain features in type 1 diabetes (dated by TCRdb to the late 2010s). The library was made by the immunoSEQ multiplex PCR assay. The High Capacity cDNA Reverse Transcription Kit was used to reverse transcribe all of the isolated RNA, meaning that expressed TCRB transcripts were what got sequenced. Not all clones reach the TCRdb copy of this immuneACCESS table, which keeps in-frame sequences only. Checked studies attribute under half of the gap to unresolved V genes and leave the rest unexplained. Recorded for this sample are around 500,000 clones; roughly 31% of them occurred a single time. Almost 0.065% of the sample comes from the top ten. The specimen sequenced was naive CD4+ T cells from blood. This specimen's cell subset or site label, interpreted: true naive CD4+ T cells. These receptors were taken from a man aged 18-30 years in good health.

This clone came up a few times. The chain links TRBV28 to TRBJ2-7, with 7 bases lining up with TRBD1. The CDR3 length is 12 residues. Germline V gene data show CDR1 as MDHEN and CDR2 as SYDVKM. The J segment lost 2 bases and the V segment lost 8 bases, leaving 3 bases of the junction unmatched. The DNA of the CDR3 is TGTGCCAGCCAGGACAGGACCTACGAGCAGTACTTC. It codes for CASQDRTYEQYF.

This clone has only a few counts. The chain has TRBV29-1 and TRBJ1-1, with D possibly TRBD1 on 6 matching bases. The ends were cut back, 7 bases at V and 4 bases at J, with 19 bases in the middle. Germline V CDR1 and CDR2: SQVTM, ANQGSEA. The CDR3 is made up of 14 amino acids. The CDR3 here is CSGGGYQGFTEAFF. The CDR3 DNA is TGCAGCGGCGGGGGCTATCAGGGGTTCACTGAAGCTTTCTTT.

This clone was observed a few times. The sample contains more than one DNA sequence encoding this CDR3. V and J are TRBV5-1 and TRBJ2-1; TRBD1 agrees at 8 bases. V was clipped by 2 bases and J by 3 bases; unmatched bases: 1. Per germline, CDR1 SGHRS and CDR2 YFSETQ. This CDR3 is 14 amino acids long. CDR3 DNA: TGCGCCAGCAGCTTACAGGGGGACTACAATGAGCAGTTCTTC. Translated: CASSLQGDYNEQFF. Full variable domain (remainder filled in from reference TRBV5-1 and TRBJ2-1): KAGVTQTPRYLIKTRGQQVTLSCSPISGHRSVSWYQQTPGQGLQFLFEYFSETQRNKGNFPGRFSGRQFSNSRSEMNVSTLELGDSALYLCASSLQGDYNEQFFGPGTRLTVL.

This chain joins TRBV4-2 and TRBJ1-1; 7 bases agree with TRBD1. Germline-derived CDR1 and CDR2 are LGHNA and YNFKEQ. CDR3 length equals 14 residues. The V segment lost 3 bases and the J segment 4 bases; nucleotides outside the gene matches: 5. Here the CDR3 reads CASSQFDRATEAFF. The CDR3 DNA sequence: TGTGCCAGCAGCCAGTTCGACAGGGCCACTGAAGCTTTCTTT.

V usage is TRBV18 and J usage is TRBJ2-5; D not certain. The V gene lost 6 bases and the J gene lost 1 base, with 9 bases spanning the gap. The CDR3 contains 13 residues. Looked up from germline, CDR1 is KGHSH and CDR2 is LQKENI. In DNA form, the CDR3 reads TGTGCCAGCTCCCGTACTCTCCAAGAGACCCAGTACTTC. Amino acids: CASSRTLQETQYF.

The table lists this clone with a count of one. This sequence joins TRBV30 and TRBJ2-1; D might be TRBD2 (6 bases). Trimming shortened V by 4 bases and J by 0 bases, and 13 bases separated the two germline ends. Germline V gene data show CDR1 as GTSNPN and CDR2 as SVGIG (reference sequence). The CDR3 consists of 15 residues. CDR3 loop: CAWTISGRSYNEQFF. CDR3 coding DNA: TGTGCCTGGACCATCAGCGGGCGCTCCTACAATGAGCAGTTCTTC. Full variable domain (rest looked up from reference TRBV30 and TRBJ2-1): SQTIHQWPATLVQPVGSPLSLECTVEGTSNPNLYWYRQAAGRGLQLLFYSVGIGQISSEVPQNLSASRPQDRQFILSSKKLLLSDSGFYLCAWTISGRSYNEQFFGPGTRLTVL.

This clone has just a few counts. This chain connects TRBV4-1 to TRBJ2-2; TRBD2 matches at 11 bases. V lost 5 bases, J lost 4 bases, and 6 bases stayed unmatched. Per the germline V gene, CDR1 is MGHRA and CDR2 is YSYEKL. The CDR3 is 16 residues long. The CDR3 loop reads CASSSLAGAPTGELFF. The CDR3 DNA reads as TGCGCCAGCAGCTCACTAGCGGGAGCGCCCACCGGGGAGCTGTTTTTT.

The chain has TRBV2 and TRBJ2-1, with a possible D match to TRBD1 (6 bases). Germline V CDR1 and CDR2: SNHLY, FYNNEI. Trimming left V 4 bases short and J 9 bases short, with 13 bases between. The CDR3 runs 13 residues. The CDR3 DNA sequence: TGTGCCAGCAGTGGGTACAGGGTGGGTGAGCAGTTCTTC. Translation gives CASSGYRVGEQFF.

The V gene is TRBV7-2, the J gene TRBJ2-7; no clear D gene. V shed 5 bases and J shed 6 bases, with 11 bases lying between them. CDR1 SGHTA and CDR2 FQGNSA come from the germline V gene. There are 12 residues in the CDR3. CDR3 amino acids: CASSLYFLEQYF. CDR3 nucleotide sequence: TGTGCCAGCAGCCTGTACTTCCTCGAGCAGTACTTC. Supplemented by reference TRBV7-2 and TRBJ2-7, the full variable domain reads GAGVSQSPSNKVTEKGKDVELRCDPISGHTALYWYRQSLGQGLEFLIYFQGNSAPDKSGLPSDRFSAERTGGSVSTLTIQRTQQEDSAVYLCASSLYFLEQYFGPGTRLTVT.

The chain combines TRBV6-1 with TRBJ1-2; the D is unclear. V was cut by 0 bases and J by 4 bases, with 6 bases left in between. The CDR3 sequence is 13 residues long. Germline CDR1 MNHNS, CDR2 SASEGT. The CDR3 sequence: CASSEAPFYGYTF. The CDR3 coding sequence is TGTGCCAGCAGTGAAGCGCCATTCTATGGCTACACCTTC.

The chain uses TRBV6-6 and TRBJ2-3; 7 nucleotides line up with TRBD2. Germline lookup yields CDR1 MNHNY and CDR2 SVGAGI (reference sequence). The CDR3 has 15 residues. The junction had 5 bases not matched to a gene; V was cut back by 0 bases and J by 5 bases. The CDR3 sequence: CASSYSAGEKDTQYF. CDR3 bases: TGTGCCAGCAGTTACTCGGCGGGAGAGAAAGATACGCAGTATTTT.

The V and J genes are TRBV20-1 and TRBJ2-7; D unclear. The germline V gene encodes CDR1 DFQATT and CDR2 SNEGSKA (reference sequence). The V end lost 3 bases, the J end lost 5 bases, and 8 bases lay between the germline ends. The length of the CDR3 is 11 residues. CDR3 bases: TGCAGTGCTAGTGATGTGGACGAGCAGTACTTC. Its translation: CSASDVDEQYF.

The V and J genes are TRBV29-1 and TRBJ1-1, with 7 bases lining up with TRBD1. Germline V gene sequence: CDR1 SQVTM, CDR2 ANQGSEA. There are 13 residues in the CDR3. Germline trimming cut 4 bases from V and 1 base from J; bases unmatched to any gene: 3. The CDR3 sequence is CSVGAGGNTEAFF. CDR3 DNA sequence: TGCAGCGTTGGGGCAGGGGGGAACACTGAAGCTTTCTTT.

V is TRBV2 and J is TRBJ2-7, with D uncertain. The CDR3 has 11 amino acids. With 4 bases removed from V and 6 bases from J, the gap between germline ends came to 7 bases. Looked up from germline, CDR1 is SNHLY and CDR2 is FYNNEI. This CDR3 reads CASSVSIEQYF. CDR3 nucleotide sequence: TGTGCCAGCAGTGTGAGTATCGAGCAGTACTTC.

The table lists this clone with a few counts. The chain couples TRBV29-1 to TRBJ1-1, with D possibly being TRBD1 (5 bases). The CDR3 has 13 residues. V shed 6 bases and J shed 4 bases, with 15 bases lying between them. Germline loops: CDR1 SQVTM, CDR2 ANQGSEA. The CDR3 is CSVRALRPTEAFF. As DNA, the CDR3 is TGCAGCGTCAGGGCCTTACGTCCCACTGAAGCTTTCTTT.

CDR3 bases: TGTGCCAGCAGTTATAGGGCCTACACAGATACGCAGTATTTT. This codes for CASSYRAYTDTQYF. The chain joins TRBV6-5 to TRBJ2-3; D uncertain. The CDR3 covers 14 residues. Trimming stripped 3 bases from V and 2 bases from J, with 9 bases between. Germline-derived CDR1 and CDR2 are MNHEY and SVGAGI.

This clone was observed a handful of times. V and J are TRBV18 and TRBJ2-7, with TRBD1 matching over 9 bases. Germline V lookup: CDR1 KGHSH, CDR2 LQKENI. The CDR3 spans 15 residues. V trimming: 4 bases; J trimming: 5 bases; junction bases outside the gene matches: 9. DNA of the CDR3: TGTGCCAGCTCACTCCCGGGTACAGGGGGCAACGAGCAGTACTTC. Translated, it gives CASSLPGTGGNEQYF.